One sample yielded the 5 T cell receptor beta chains listed below, sequenced in a study of T cell responses to AZD1222 COVID-19 vaccine. Method: immunoSEQ multiplex PCR; TCRdb's copy keeps in-frame clones and lacks some. Here the sample spans roughly 150,000 clones, 75% to 90% being singletons. The sample was peripheral blood, taken on day 0 of AZD1222 vaccination. The receptors derive from an adult in good health.

For the CDR3, the DNA is TGTGCCAGCAGTCTTACAGGGAATGGCTACACCTTC. This gives the protein CASSLTGNGYTF. The rearrangement uses TRBV6-5 and TRBJ1-2, with a tentative D call TRBD1 (6 bases). Trimming took off 5 bases at V and 6 bases at J, with 10 bases between the two ends. Germline V gives CDR1 MNHEY, CDR2 SVGAGI. This CDR3 has 12 residues.

The genes are TRBV7-2 and TRBJ1-3; unclear D gene. CDR1 is SGHTA and CDR2 is FQGNSA in the germline V gene. Trimming pared 7 bases from V and 0 bases from J, leaving 7 bases between. The length of the CDR3 is 13 residues. CDR3 amino acids: CASTKASGNTIYF. CDR3 sequence (DNA): TGTGCCAGCACGAAAGCCTCTGGAAACACCATATATTTT.

The chain carries TRBV5-4 and TRBJ2-7; the D gene is possibly TRBD2 (6 bases). Germline-derived CDR1 and CDR2 are SGHNT and YYREEE (reference sequence). Trimming cost V 0 bases and J 7 bases, with 14 bases left between them. CDR3 size: 14 residues. CDR3 nucleotides: TGTGCCAGCAGCTTGGAAGGGGCAGGGAGGGAGCAGTACGTC. It codes for CASSLEGAGREQYV.

The chain employs TRBV7-2 and TRBJ2-1, with 10 positions matching TRBD2. The V gene's germline CDR1 is SGHTA and CDR2 FQGNSA. V shed 4 bases, J shed 7 bases, and the junction held 4 bases outside the gene matches. CDR3 size: 14 residues. The CDR3: CASSSKRGGNEQFF. The DNA for the CDR3 is TGTGCCAGCAGCTCGAAGCGGGGGGGGAATGAGCAGTTCTTC. The full variable domain, with the rest looked up from reference TRBV7-2 and TRBJ2-1, is GAGVSQSPSNKVTEKGKDVELRCDPISGHTALYWYRQSLGQGLEFLIYFQGNSAPDKSGLPSDRFSAERTGGSVSTLTIQRTQQEDSAVYLCASSSKRGGNEQFFGPGTRLTVL.

The chain combines TRBV7-3 with TRBJ2-3; 8 bases map to TRBD1. J lost 4 bases, V lost 4 bases, and 13 bases had no gene match. Germline V gene sequence: CDR1 SGHTA, CDR2 FQGTGA. The CDR3 length is 17 residues. CDR3 sequence reads: CASSSTGQGARPDTQYF. The CDR3 nucleotides read TGTGCCAGCAGCTCCACAGGACAGGGCGCCCGCCCAGATACGCAGTATTTT. The variable domain in full, completed from reference TRBV7-3 and TRBJ2-3, reads GAGVSQTPSNKVTEKGKYVELRCDPISGHTALYWYRQSLGQGPEFLIYFQGTGAADDSGLPNDRFFAVRPEGSVSTLKIQRTERGDSAVYLCASSSTGQGARPDTQYFGPGTRLTVL.